These T cell receptor beta chains were read from a single sample in a study of shared clonotypes between healthy human individuals. Using immunoSEQ multiplex PCR, the repertoire was profiled, and TCRdb retains in-frame clones only, with some absent. The table has around 1.1 million clones, 78% seen once; the top ten hold around 0.61%. The material sequenced was memory CD4+ T cells from PBMCs. The source of these receptors is a man aged 18 to 29 in good health. Some clones in this sample may be carry-over from other donors' samples. Both conserved end residues are part of each CDR3. A D gene is named only where the DNA matches it firmly. Expanded clones are given a class, and other clones once, few, many or no size at all.

d_call | clone_size | j_call | v_call | cdr3_nt | cdr3_aa
NA | NA | TRBJ1-2 | TRBV29-1 | TGCAGCGTTGAAGAGGTGCGGCAGGGGGGCTACACCTTC | CSVEEVRQGGYTF
NA | few | TRBJ1-3 | TRBV6-1 | TGTGCCAGCAGTGAACTCTCTGGAAACACCATATATTTT | CASSELSGNTIYF
NA | NA | TRBJ1-1 | TRBV19 | TGTGCCAGTAAAGTGGAATTGAACACTGAAGCTTTCTTT | CASKVELNTEAFF
TRBD2 | NA | TRBJ2-2 | TRBV9 | TGTGCCAGCAGCCCCCTGGGGGGAGCGGGGACGAACACCGGGGAGCTGTTTTTT | CASSPLGGAGTNTGELFF
TRBD1 | NA | TRBJ1-5 | TRBV6-6 | TGTGCCAGCAGTTACGGCACAGGGGATCGTCAGCCCCAGCATTTT | CASSYGTGDRQPQHF
NA | NA | TRBJ1-2 | TRBV11-2 | TGTGCCAGCAGCTTAGCGCCCCAATTGGGCGGAGGCTACACCTTC | CASSLAPQLGGGYTF
NA | NA | TRBJ2-7 | TRBV1 | TGCACCAGCAGCCAAGGTCCAACTAGCGGGAGGACCCACGAGCAGTACTTC | CTSSQGPTSGRTHEQYF
NA | NA | TRBJ2-7 | TRBV7-9 | TGTGCCAGCAGCTTAGTTCAGGGTTTCTACGAGCAGTACTTC | CASSLVQGFYEQYF
NA | NA | TRBJ2-7 | TRBV2 | TGTGCCAGCAGTGGAGGCAGGGGCTACGAGCAGTACTTC | CASSGGRGYEQYF
TRBD2 | NA | TRBJ2-1 | TRBV27 | TGTGCCAGCAGTTCCTTCCTGGCTAGCGGGAAGGGCAATGAGCAGTTCTTC | CASSSFLASGKGNEQFF
TRBD1 | few | TRBJ1-5 | TRBV28 | TGTGCCAGCAGTGACAGGGTTAATCAGCCCCAGCATTTT | CASSDRVNQPQHF
NA | many | TRBJ2-1 | TRBV6-1 | TGTGCCAGCAGTGGAGGAAGGCAGGGGTCCCACAATGAGCAGTTCTTC | CASSGGRQGSHNEQFF
NA | NA | TRBJ1-2 | TRBV27 | TGTGCCAGCAGTCCCAGGGAGGGAGGGGGCTACACCTTC | CASSPREGGGYTF
TRBD2 | many | TRBJ2-3 | TRBV5-6 | TGTGCCAGCAGCTTGGGCCCAGCGGGAACAGATACGCAGTATTTT | CASSLGPAGTDTQYF
NA | few | TRBJ1-3 | TRBV7-9 | TGTGCCAGCAGCTTGGGGTACTCTGGAAACACCATATATTTT | CASSLGYSGNTIYF
NA | NA | TRBJ1-4 | TRBV7-8 | TGTGCCAGCAGCCCCAGGTGGGGGGGTGAAAAACTGTTTTTT | CASSPRWGGEKLFF
TRBD2 | NA | TRBJ2-7 | TRBV6-6 | TGTGCCAGCAGTTACCCCTTTCAGCGGGACTCCTACGAGCAGTACTTC | CASSYPFQRDSYEQYF
TRBD1 | few | TRBJ1-6 | TRBV4-1 | TGCGCCAGCAGGGGACAGGGGGATTCACCCCTCCACTTT | CASRGQGDSPLHF
TRBD2 | NA | TRBJ2-1 | TRBV6-5 | TGTGCCAGCAGTTACGGCGGGAGCTACTACAATGAGCAGTTCTTC | CASSYGGSYYNEQFF
TRBD1 | NA | TRBJ2-3 | TRBV29-1 | TGCAGCGTTGAAATCGGACAGGGGGCGGATACGCAGTATTTT | CSVEIGQGADTQYF
NA | NA | TRBJ2-7 | TRBV7-2 | TGTGCCAGCAACCTGGGTGGGGTGAACTACGAGCAGTACTTC | CASNLGGVNYEQYF
TRBD2 | NA | TRBJ2-1 | TRBV5-8 | TGTGCCAGCAGCTTGGTTGGCGGGAGGTTCAATGAGCAGTTCTTC | CASSLVGGRFNEQFF
NA | NA | TRBJ1-1 | TRBV19 | TGTGCCAGTAGTGAGTCAGGGACATTGAACACTGAAGCTTTCTTT | CASSESGTLNTEAFF
TRBD1 | NA | TRBJ1-1 | TRBV28 | TGTGCCAGCAGTTCCCCGGGACAGCCCCGACACGTCTTT | CASSSPGQPRHVF